This T cell receptor (beta chain) was sequenced during a study of radiotherapy plus CTLA-4 blockade in lung cancer. The wider study: Objective responses were recorded in 15% to 20% of patients, with disease control recorded in 31%.

CTLA-4 blockade using ipilimumab, together with focal radiation, was received by patients with chemo-refractory metastatic non-small-cell lung cancer. Between the trimmed V and J ends, which lost 0 bases and 10 bases, there was a span of 15 bases. This CDR3 spans 14 amino acids. Germline values: CDR1 LNHNV, CDR2 YYDKDF (reference sequence). Notes on the study in general: Subsequent to radiotherapy plus ipilimumab, tumor-derived TCR clones underwent expansion in blood. According to reports, early shifts in blood T cell clones, alongside interferon-beta, forecast response most accurately.

Points on this clone: The antigen is unknown.

The protocol was immunoSEQ multiplex PCR, while the TCRdb copy is restricted to in-frame clones and leaves out a portion. Here the sample spans about 73,000 clones, roughly 91% being singletons. Sequenced here: peripheral blood, sampled from a patient treated with radiotherapy plus ipilimumab. The J gene is TRBJ1-1, the V gene TRBV15; the D gene is possibly TRBD1 (6 bases). The TCR was taken from a human donor with non-small cell lung cancer that progressed on radiotherapy plus ipilimumab. The CDR3 spells CATSRELGGGLAFF. The DNA of the CDR3 is TGTGCCACCAGCAGAGAATTGGGGGGCGGGTTAGCTTTCTTT.